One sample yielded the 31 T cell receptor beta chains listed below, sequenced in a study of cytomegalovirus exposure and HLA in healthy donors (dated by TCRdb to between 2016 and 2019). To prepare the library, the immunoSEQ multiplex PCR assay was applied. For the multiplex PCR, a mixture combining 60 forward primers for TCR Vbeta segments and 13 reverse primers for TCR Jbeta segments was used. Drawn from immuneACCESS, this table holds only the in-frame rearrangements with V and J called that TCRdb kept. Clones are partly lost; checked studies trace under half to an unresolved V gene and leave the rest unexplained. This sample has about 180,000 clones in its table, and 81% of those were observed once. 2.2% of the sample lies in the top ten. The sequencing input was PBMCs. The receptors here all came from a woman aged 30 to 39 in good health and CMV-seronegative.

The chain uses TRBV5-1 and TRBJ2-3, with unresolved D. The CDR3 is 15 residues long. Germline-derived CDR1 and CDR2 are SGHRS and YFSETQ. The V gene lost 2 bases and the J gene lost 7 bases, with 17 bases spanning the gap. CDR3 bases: TGCGCCAGCAGCTTAGGAGACTTTACTGATCATACGCAGTATTTT. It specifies CASSLGDFTDHTQYF.

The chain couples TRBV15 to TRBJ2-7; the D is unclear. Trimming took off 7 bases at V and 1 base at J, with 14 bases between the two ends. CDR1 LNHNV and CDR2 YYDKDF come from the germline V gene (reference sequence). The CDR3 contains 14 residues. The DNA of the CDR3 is TGTGCCACCACCCGACAACACCCTTCCTACGAGCAGTACTTC. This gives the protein CATTRQHPSYEQYF.

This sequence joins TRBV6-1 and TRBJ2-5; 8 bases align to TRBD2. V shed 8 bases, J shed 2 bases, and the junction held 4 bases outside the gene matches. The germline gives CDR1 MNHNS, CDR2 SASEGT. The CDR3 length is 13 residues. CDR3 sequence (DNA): TGTGCCAGCTGTTCTAGCGGGCAAGAGACCCAGTACTTC. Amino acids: CASCSSGQETQYF.

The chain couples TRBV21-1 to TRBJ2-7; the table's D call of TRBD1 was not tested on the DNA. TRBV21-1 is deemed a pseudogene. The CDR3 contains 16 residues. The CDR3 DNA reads TGTGCCAGCAGCACGTCAAATACAGGGGAAACCTACGAGCAGTACTTC. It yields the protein CASSTSNTGETYEQYF.

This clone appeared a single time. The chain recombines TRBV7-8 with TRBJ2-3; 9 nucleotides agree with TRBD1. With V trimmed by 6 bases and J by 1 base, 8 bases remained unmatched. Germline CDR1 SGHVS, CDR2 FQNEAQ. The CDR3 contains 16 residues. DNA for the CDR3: TGTGCCAGCAGTCCTCTGCGGGACAGGGGCACAGATACGCAGTATTTT. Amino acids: CASSPLRDRGTDTQYF. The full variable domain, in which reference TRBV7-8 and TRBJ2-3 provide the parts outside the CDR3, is GAGVSQSPRYKVAKRGQDVALRCDPISGHVSLFWYQQALGQGPEFLTYFQNEAQLDKSGLPSDRFFAERPEGSVSTLKIQRTQQEDSAVYLCASSPLRDRGTDTQYFGPGTRLTVL.

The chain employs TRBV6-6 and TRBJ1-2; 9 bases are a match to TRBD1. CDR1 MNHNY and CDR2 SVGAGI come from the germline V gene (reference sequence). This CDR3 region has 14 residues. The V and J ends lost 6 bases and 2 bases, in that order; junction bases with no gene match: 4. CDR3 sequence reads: CASSLGQGNYGYTF. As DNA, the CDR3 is TGTGCCAGCAGCCTAGGACAGGGGAACTATGGCTACACCTTC.

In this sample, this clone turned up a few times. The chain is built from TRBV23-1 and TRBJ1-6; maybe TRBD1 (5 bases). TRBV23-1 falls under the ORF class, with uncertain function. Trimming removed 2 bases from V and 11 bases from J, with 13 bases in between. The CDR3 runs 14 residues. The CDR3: CASSQQGSWAPLHF. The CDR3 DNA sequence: TGCGCCAGCAGTCAACAGGGATCATGGGCACCCCTCCACTTT.

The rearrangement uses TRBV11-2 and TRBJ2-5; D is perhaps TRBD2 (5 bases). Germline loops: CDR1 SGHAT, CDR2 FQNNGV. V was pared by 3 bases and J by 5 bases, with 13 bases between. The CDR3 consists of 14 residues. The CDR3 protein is CASSLDSGRETQYF. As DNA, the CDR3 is TGTGCCAGCAGCTTGGACTCCGGTCGGGAGACCCAGTACTTC.

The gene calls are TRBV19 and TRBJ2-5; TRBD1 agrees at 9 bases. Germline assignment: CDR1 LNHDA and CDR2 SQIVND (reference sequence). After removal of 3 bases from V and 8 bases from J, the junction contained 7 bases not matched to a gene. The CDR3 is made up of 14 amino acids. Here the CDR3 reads CASSMVDRGVTQYF. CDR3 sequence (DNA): TGTGCCAGTAGTATGGTCGACAGGGGGGTAACCCAGTACTTC.

The CDR3 region has the DNA TGTGCCAGCAGGCGAGGCGATCAGCCCCAGCATTTT. Translation gives CASRRGDQPQHF. The gene calls are TRBV2 and TRBJ1-5; D unresolved. V shed 6 bases and J shed 5 bases, with 8 bases lying between them. Germline lookup yields CDR1 SNHLY and CDR2 FYNNEI. The CDR3 spans 12 residues.

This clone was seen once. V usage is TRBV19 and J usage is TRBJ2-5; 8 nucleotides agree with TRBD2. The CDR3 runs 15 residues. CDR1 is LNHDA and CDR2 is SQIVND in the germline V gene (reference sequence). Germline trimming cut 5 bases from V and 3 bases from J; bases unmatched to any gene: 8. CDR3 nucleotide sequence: TGTGCCAGTAGTTTGACCGGGACTAGTAAAGAGACCCAGTACTTC. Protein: CASSLTGTSKETQYF.

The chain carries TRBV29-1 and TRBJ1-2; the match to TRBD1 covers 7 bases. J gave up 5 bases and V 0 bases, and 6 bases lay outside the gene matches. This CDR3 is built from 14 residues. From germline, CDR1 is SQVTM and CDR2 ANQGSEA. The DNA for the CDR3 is TGCAGCGTTGAAGAACTCGGGACAGCGTATGGCTACACCTTC. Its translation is CSVEELGTAYGYTF.

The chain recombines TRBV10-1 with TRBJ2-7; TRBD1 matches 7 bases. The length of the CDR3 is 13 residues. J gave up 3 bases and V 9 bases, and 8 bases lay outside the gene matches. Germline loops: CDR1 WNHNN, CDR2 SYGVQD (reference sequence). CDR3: CARRQGSCYEQYF. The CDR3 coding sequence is TGCGCCAGAAGACAGGGTTCCTGCTACGAGCAGTACTTC.

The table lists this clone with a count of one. CDR3 in amino acids: CASSLGHGNTEAFF. CDR3 coding DNA: TGTGCCAGCAGCTTGGGACATGGGAACACTGAAGCTTTCTTT. The gene calls are TRBV5-4 and TRBJ1-1, with D uncertain. V shed 0 bases and J shed 1 base, with 7 bases lying between them. CDR1 is SGHNT and CDR2 is YYREEE in the germline V gene (reference sequence). This CDR3 has 14 residues. Together with reference TRBV5-4 and TRBJ1-1, the CDR3 gives the full variable domain: ETGVTQSPTHLIKTRGQQVTLRCSSQSGHNTVSWYQQALGQGPQFIFQYYREEENGRGNFPPRFSGLQFPNYSSELNVNALELDDSALYLCASSLGHGNTEAFFGQGTRLTVV.

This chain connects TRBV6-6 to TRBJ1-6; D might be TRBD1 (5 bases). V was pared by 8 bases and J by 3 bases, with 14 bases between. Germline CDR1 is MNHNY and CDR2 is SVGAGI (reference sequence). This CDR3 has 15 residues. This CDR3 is CASRGEQGYNSPLHF. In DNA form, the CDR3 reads TGTGCCAGCCGAGGCGAGCAGGGCTATAATTCACCCCTCCACTTT.

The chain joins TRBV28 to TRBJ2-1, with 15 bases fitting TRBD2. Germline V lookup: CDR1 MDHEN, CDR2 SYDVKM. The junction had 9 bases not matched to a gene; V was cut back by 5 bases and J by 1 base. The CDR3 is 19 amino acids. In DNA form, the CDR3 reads TGTGCCAGCAGTCCCCAGGGACTAGCGGGGGGAGGTTCCTACAATGAGCAGTTCTTC. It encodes CASSPQGLAGGGSYNEQFF. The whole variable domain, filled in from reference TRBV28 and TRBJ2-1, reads DVKVTQSSRYLVKRTGEKVFLECVQDMDHENMFWYRQDPGLGLRLIYFSYDVKMKEKGDIPEGYSVSREKKERFSLILESASTNQTSMYLCASSPQGLAGGGSYNEQFFGPGTRLTVL.

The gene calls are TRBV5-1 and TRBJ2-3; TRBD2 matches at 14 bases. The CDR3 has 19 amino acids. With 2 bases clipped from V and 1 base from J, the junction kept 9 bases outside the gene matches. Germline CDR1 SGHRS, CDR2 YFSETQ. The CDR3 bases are TGCGCCAGCAGCTTCGGGACTAGCGGGGGCTGGGGAGGCACAGATACGCAGTATTTT. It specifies CASSFGTSGGWGGTDTQYF. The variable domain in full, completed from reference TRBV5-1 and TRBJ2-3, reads KAGVTQTPRYLIKTRGQQVTLSCSPISGHRSVSWYQQTPGQGLQFLFEYFSETQRNKGNFPGRFSGRQFSNSRSEMNVSTLELGDSALYLCASSFGTSGGWGGTDTQYFGPGTRLTVL.

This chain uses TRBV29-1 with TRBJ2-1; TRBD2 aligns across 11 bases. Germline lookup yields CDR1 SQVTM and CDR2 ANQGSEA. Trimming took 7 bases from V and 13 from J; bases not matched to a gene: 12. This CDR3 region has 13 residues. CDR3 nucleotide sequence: TGCAGCGCGATTAGCGGGAGGGCCCTGGGACAGTTCTTC. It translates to CSAISGRALGQFF.

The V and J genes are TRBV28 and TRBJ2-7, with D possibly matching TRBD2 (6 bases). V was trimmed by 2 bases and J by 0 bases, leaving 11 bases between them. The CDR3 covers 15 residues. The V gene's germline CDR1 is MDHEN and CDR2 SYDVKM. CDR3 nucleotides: TGTGCCAGCAGTTTAAATCGGGACTTCTCCTACGAGCAGTACTTC. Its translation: CASSLNRDFSYEQYF.

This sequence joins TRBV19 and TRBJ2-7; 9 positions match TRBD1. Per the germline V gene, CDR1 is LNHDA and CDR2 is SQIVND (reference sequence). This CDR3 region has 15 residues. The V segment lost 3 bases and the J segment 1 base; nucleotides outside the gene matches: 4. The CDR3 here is CASSIAGTGSYEQYF. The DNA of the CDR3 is TGTGCCAGTAGTATCGCCGGGACAGGGTCCTACGAGCAGTACTTC.

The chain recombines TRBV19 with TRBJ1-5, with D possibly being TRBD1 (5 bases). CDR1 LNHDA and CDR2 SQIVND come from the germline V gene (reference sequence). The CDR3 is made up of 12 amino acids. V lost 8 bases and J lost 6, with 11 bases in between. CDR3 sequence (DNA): TGTGCCAGTCAGGGATCGGTTCAGCCCCAGCATTTT. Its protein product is CASQGSVQPQHF.

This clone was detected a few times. CDR3 nucleotides: TGTGCCAGCAGCTTAGTGGGCACGTACAATGAGCAGTTCTTC. It encodes CASSLVGTYNEQFF. V gene TRBV7-2 combines with J gene TRBJ2-1, with D unclear. Trimming shortened V by 1 base and J by 4 bases, and 8 bases separated the two germline ends. The CDR3 is made up of 14 amino acids. Germline lookup yields CDR1 SGHTA and CDR2 FQGNSA.

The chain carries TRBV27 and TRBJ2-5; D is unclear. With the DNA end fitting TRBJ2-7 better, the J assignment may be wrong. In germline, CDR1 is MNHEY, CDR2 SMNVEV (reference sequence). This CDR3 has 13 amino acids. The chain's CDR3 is CASSYASPYEQYF. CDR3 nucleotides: TGTGCCAGCAGTTATGCTAGTCCCTACGAGCAGTACTTC.

CDR3 sequence (DNA): TGTGCCAGCAGCTTAGTTTGGGCGAACCCGAACACCGGGGAGCTGTTTTTT. Translated: CASSLVWANPNTGELFF. The rearrangement joins TRBV7-9 to TRBJ2-2; D call uncertain. Germline CDR1 is SEHNR and CDR2 is FQNEAQ (reference sequence). V was clipped by 1 base and J by 0 bases, with 12 bases between them. CDR3 size: 17 residues.

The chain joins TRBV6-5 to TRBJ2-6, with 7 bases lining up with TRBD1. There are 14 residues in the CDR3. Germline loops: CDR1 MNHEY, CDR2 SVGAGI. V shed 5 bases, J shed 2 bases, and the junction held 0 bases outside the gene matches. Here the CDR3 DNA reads TGTGCCAGCAGTGACAGGGCTGGGGCCAACGTCCTGACTTTC. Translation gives CASSDRAGANVLTF.

In DNA, the CDR3 is TGTGCCAGCACCCCCGTAGGGGGCTCCTACGAGCAGTACTTC. This translates into CASTPVGGSYEQYF. The chain combines TRBV28 with TRBJ2-7, with D perhaps matching TRBD1 (6 bases). This CDR3 is built from 14 residues. V lost 7 bases, J lost 0 bases, and 13 bases lay in between. Germline CDR1 reads MDHEN; CDR2 reads SYDVKM.

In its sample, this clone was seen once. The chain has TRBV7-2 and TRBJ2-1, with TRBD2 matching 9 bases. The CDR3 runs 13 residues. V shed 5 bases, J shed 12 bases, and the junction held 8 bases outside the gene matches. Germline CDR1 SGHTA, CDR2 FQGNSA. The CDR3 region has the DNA TGTGCCAGCAGCCCGGCGATGCGGGGGGGGCAGTTCTTC. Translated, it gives CASSPAMRGGQFF.

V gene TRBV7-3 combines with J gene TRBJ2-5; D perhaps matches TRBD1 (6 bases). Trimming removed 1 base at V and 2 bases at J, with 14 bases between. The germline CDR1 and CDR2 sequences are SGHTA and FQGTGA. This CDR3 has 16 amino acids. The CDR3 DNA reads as TGTGCCAGCAGCTTAAAAGGGGGACGGACTCAAGAGACCCAGTACTTC. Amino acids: CASSLKGGRTQETQYF.

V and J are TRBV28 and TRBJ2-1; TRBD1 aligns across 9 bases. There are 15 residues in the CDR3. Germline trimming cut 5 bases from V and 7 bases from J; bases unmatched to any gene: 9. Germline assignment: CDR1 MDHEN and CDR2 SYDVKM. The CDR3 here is CASSPAGTGRNEQFF. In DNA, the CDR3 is TGTGCCAGCAGTCCGGCCGGGACAGGGCGTAATGAGCAGTTCTTC.

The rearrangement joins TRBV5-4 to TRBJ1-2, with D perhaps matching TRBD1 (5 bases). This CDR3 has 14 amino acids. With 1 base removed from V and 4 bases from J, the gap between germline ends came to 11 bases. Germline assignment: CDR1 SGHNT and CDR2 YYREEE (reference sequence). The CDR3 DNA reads TGTGCCAGCAGCTTGTGGGGCAACCTCTATGGCTACACCTTC. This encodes CASSLWGNLYGYTF.

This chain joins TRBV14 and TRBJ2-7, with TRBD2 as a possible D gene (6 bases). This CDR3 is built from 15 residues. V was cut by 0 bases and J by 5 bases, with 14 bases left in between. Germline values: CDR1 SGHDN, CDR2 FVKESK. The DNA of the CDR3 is TGTGCCAGCAGCCAAGATTCGGGGGACGTCCACGAGCAGTACTTC. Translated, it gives CASSQDSGDVHEQYF.